This TCR beta chain emerged from a study of blood T cell repertoires in COVID-19. At the level of the study: There were acute and convalescent COVID-19 samples, and they came from the United States, Italy and Spain.

V gave up 8 bases and J gave up 5 bases, with 22 bases separating them. The CDR3 contains 16 residues. The germline V gene has CDR1 MNHEY and CDR2 SMNVEV (reference sequence). TCRdb's copy holds only in-frame clones and misses some; the assay was immunoSEQ multiplex PCR. Of about 110,000 clones listed, over 75% are singletons. This chain joins TRBV27 and TRBJ1-3, with D maybe TRBD1 (6 bases). The sequenced sample was peripheral blood. The sequence was collected from a man aged 50-60 years with acute or convalescent COVID-19. The CDR3 nucleotides read TGTGCCAGCTCCCCCCCCGCGGGGGCCTGGCGAAACACCATATATTTT. Amino acids: CASSPPAGAWRNTIYF.